The following is a T cell receptor beta chain sequence with its context. These data come from a study of sequential checkpoint blockade in melanoma. The protocol was immunoSEQ multiplex PCR, while the TCRdb copy is restricted to in-frame clones and leaves out a portion. This table holds about 13,000 clones, about four fifths found once. Treatment meaning: randomized to nivolumab then ipilimumab (arm A) or the reverse (arm B). The clonotype originates from a human donor with melanoma. Sequencing was performed on CD8+ T cells sorted from blood (inferred from file names), taken from a patient given nivolumab and ipilimumab in sequence.

The CDR3 loop is CASSFRQGARNEQFF. CDR3 nucleotides: TGTGCCAGCAGCTTCAGACAGGGGGCTAGAAATGAGCAGTTCTTC. The chain has TRBV13 and TRBJ2-1; TRBD1 matches at 10 bases. After removal of 3 bases from V and 7 bases from J, the junction contained 6 bases not matched to a gene. The CDR3 is made up of 15 amino acids. The germline V gene encodes CDR1 PRHDT and CDR2 FYEKMQ (reference sequence).